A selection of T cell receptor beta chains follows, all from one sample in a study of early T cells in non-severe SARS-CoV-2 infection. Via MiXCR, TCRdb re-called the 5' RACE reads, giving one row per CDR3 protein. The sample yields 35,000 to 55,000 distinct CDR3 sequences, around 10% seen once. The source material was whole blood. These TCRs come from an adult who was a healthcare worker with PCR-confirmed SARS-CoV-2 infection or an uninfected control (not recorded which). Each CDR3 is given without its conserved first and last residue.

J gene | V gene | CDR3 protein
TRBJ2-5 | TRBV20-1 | SARPPVDGIQY
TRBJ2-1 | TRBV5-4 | VSSFGSRRNNEQF
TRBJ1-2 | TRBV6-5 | ASSYSWQDYGYT
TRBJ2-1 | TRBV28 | ASSRTSGPSYNEQF
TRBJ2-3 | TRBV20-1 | SANHQGALADTQY
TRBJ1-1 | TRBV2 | ASSEWDGDLEAF
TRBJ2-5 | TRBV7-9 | ASSLAAGAQETQY
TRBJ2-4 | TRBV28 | ASSFPTVLAKNIQY
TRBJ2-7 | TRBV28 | ASSFAQGTYEQY
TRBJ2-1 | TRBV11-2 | ASSPESSGIYNEQF
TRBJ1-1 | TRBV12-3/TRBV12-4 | ASSLPPNMAF
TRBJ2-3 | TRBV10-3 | AIKREGTDTQY
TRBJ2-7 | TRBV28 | ASSSPRGDHPTQQY
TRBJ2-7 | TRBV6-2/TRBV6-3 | ASRPGLAGTYEQY
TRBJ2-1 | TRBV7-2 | ASSLLARASYNEQF
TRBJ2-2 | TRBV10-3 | AIKSGQGVWGELF
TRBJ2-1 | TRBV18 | ASSPPTQTVSSYNEQF
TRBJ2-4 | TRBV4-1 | ASSQANLGGTKNIQY
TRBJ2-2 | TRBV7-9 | ASSLRAQRDNTGELF
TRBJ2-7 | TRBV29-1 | SDPDRTYEQY
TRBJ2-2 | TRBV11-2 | ASSGRDRGTGELF
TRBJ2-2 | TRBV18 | ASSPRTANTGELF
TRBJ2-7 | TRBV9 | ASSVGTLPYEQY
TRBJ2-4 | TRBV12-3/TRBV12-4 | ASSLAPSPSGY
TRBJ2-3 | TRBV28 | ASSPQTSGTDTQY
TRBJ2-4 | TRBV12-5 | ASGDRIAKNIQY
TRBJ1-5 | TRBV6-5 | ASSYSGSAQPQH
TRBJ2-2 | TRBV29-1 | SVVTISPNTGELF
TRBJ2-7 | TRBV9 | ASSVEAGSYEQY
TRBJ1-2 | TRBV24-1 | ATSGTYGYT
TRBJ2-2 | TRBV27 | ASSRVGTANTGELF
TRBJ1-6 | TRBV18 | ASSRTGGSYNSPLH
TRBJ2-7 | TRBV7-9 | ASSRTDYEQY
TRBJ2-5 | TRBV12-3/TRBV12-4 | ASSLKAGRPPRAQY
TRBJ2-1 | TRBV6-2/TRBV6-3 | ASSYGRNEQF